Listed below are T cell receptor beta chains from one sample, sequenced in a study of shared clonotypes between healthy human individuals. The data were produced by immunoSEQ multiplex PCR, yet TCRdb's version contains in-frame clones alone and is incomplete. The sample shows about 680,000 clones, roughly nine tenths of them seen only once. The sequencing input was naive CD8+ T cells sorted from blood. The source is a man aged 30 to 45 in good health. CDR3s include the opening cysteine and the closing phenylalanine or tryptophan. D genes are given only for firm matches. Rows may omit the clone size; those that give it use once, few, many or a size class.

clone_size,v_call,j_call,d_call,cdr3_aa,cdr3_nt
NA,TRBV14,TRBJ2-7,TRBD2,CASSQFSGAYEQYF,TGTGCCAGCAGCCAATTTAGCGGGGCCTACGAGCAGTACTTC
NA,TRBV2,TRBJ2-2,TRBD1,CASSAGTGSPGELFF,TGTGCCAGCAGTGCCGGGACAGGGTCTCCCGGGGAGCTGTTTTTT
NA,TRBV6-5,TRBJ2-1,NA,CASSPGFVGYEQFF,TGTGCCAGCAGTCCTGGCTTCGTGGGCTATGAGCAGTTCTTC
NA,TRBV9,TRBJ1-3,NA,CASRSGNTIYF,TGTGCCAGCAGATCCGGAAACACCATATATTTT
NA,TRBV2,TRBJ2-7,NA,CASSYRVPLF,TGTGCCAGCAGTTACAGGGTGCCCCTCTTC
NA,TRBV9,TRBJ2-5,NA,CASSVGGSSETQYF,TGTGCCAGCAGCGTGGGCGGCAGTTCTGAGACCCAGTACTTC
NA,TRBV4-3,TRBJ2-1,TRBD2,CASSPRLAGYNEQFF,TGCGCCAGCAGCCCCCGACTAGCGGGGTATAATGAGCAGTTCTTC
NA,TRBV29-1,TRBJ2-4,TRBD1,CSALGDRENIQYF,TGCAGCGCATTGGGGGACAGGGAAAACATTCAGTACTTC
NA,TRBV7-8,TRBJ2-5,TRBD1,CASSSTDRGLQETQYF,TGTGCCAGCAGTTCGACGGACAGGGGGCTTCAAGAGACCCAGTACTTC
NA,TRBV9,TRBJ2-5,NA,CASSVAGRTQETQYF,TGTGCCAGCAGCGTAGCGGGACGGACCCAAGAGACCCAGTACTTC
NA,TRBV4-1,TRBJ2-3,TRBD2,CASSQDLASGDPTQYF,TGCGCCAGCAGCCAAGATCTCGCTAGCGGGGACCCAACGCAGTATTTT
NA,TRBV28,TRBJ1-5,NA,CASSLGGIRPQHF,TGTGCCAGCAGTTTAGGGGGGATCCGGCCCCAGCATTTT
NA,TRBV18,TRBJ1-2,TRBD1,CARQDRDYGYTF,TGTGCCAGACAGGACAGGGACTATGGCTACACCTTC
NA,TRBV7-9,TRBJ2-7,TRBD1,CASTSVQGESYEQYF,TGTGCCAGCACCTCGGTACAGGGGGAGTCCTACGAGCAGTACTTC
NA,TRBV28,TRBJ2-5,NA,CASSPTGKETQYF,TGTGCCAGCAGTCCCACAGGGAAAGAGACCCAGTACTTC
NA,TRBV4-1,TRBJ2-1,NA,CASSPLGNEQFF,TGCGCCAGCAGCCCCTTGGGCAATGAGCAGTTCTTC
NA,TRBV29-1,TRBJ1-3,NA,CSVEISSSGNTIYF,TGCAGCGTTGAAATCTCGAGCTCTGGAAACACCATATATTTT
NA,TRBV7-9,TRBJ1-2,TRBD1,CASSSLTGRYTF,TGTGCCAGCAGCTCCTTGACAGGGCGTTACACCTTC
NA,TRBV10-2,TRBJ1-1,TRBD1,CASTGQGVTEAFF,TGCGCCAGTACGGGACAGGGTGTCACTGAAGCTTTCTTT
once,TRBV7-8,TRBJ2-7,NA,CASSPRQTYEQYF,TGTGCCAGCAGCCCAAGACAGACCTACGAGCAGTACTTC
NA,TRBV13,TRBJ2-7,NA,CASSSHIGAGTSYEQYF,TGTGCCAGCAGCTCTCATATTGGTGCCGGGACTTCCTACGAGCAGTACTTC
NA,TRBV29-1,TRBJ1-2,NA,CSVEALGEYGYTF,TGCAGCGTTGAAGCTCTTGGGGAGTATGGCTACACCTTC
NA,TRBV7-8,TRBJ1-1,NA,CASRRRGVNTEAFF,TGTGCCAGCCGTCGTCGGGGAGTGAACACTGAAGCTTTCTTT
NA,TRBV19,TRBJ2-7,NA,CASSIWDGTYEQYF,TGTGCCAGTAGTATTTGGGACGGCACCTACGAGCAGTACTTC
NA,TRBV27,TRBJ2-7,TRBD1,CASSLNRDRGHSYEQYF,TGTGCCAGCAGTTTAAACCGGGACAGGGGGCACTCCTACGAGCAGTACTTC
NA,TRBV4-2,TRBJ2-7,TRBD2,CASSHPWASGSYEQYF,TGTGCCAGCAGCCACCCCTGGGCTAGCGGGAGCTACGAGCAGTACTTC
NA,TRBV27,TRBJ1-2,NA,CASSLFGGGGYTF,TGTGCCAGCAGTTTATTTGGGGGCGGTGGCTACACCTTC
NA,TRBV4-1,TRBJ1-2,TRBD1,CASSQTTGGNYGYTF,TGCGCCAGCAGCCAAACGACAGGGGGCAACTATGGCTACACCTTC
NA,TRBV7-9,TRBJ1-2,NA,CASSYAPVNGYTF,TGTGCCAGCAGCTACGCCCCGGTGAATGGCTACACCTTC
NA,TRBV7-9,TRBJ2-3,NA,CASSSPPGETDTQYF,TGTGCCAGCAGCTCGCCCCCGGGGGAAACAGATACGCAGTATTTT
once,TRBV4-2,TRBJ2-1,TRBD2,CASSPPGLASEQFF,TGTGCCAGCAGCCCCCCCGGACTAGCGTCTGAGCAGTTCTTC
NA,TRBV29-1,TRBJ2-7,TRBD2,CSVVTSGRYEQYF,TGCAGCGTTGTGACTAGCGGGAGGTACGAGCAGTACTTC
NA,TRBV6-6,TRBJ2-7,TRBD2,CASSPTSVGRVTLYF,TGTGCCAGCAGTCCGACGAGTGTGGGGAGGGTGACTTTGTACTTC
once,TRBV9,TRBJ2-7,NA,CASSPEGTAYEQYF,TGTGCCAGCAGCCCAGAAGGGACTGCCTATGAGCAGTACTTC
NA,TRBV14,TRBJ1-2,NA,CASSQDLAGGSYTF,TGTGCCAGCAGCCAAGATCTTGCCGGGGGCAGCTACACCTTC
NA,TRBV27,TRBJ1-2,NA,CASSLSGGGYGYTF,TGTGCCAGCAGTTTATCAGGGGGTGGCTATGGCTACACCTTC
NA,TRBV30,TRBJ2-7,TRBD1,CAWSPNWDRVPRYGYEQYF,TGTGCCTGGAGCCCAAATTGGGACAGGGTCCCCCGCTACGGCTACGAGCAGTACTTC
NA,TRBV7-6,TRBJ2-2,NA,CASSETAEENTGELFF,TGTGCCAGCAGTGAGACAGCCGAAGAGAACACCGGGGAGCTGTTTTTT
NA,TRBV7-2,TRBJ2-3,TRBD2,CASSATSGKTDTQYF,TGTGCCAGCAGCGCCACTAGCGGAAAAACAGATACGCAGTATTTT
NA,TRBV4-3,TRBJ1-2,NA,CASSQGQNYGYTF,TGCGCCAGCAGCCAAGGGCAGAACTATGGCTACACCTTC
NA,TRBV28,TRBJ2-3,TRBD2,CASSLTERESWYF,TGTGCCAGCAGTCTAACGGAGCGGGAGTCCTGGTATTTT
NA,TRBV27,TRBJ2-7,TRBD2,CASSPAGGGREQYF,TGTGCCAGCAGCCCGGCAGGCGGGGGACGCGAGCAGTACTTC
NA,TRBV7-9,TRBJ1-4,TRBD1,CASSPLDRGREKLFF,TGTGCCAGCAGCCCCCTGGACAGGGGGCGCGAAAAACTGTTTTTT
NA,TRBV6-5,TRBJ1-1,NA,CASSYSRTERGTEAFF,TGTGCCAGCAGTTACTCCAGGACGGAAAGGGGCACTGAAGCTTTCTTT
NA,TRBV27,TRBJ2-7,NA,CASSFRAAPGYEQYF,TGTGCCAGCAGTTTTAGGGCAGCCCCAGGCTACGAGCAGTACTTC
NA,TRBV5-4,TRBJ2-7,TRBD1,CASSSFGQGAYEQYF,TGTGCCAGCAGCTCGTTCGGACAGGGTGCCTACGAGCAGTACTTC
NA,TRBV10-1,TRBJ2-7,TRBD1,CASSVTGVSSGKSSYEQYF,TGCGCCAGCAGTGTGACAGGGGTTAGCAGCGGAAAGAGCTCCTACGAGCAGTACTTC